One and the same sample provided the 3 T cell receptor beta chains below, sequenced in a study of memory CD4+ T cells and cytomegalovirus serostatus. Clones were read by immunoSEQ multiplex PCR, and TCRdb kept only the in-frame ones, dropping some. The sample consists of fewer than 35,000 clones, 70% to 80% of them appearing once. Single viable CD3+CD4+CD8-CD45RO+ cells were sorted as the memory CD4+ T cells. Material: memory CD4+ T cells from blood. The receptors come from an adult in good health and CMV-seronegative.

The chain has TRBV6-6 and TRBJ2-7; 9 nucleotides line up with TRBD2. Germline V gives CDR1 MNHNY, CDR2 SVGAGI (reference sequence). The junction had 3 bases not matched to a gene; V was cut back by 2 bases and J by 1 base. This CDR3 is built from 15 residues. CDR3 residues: CASSYTTSGSYEQYF. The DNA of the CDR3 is TGTGCCAGCAGTTACACCACTAGCGGGTCCTACGAGCAGTACTTC.

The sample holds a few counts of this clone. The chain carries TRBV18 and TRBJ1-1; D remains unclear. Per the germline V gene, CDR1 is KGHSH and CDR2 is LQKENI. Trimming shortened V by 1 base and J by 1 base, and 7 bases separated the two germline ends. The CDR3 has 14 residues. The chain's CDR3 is CASSPQSTNTEAFF. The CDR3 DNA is TGTGCCAGCTCACCACAGTCGACGAACACTGAAGCTTTCTTT.

DNA for the CDR3: TGTGCCAGCAGTTACAAGGGGTATGGCTACACCTTC. Translation gives CASSYKGYGYTF. This rearrangement joins TRBV6-5 to TRBJ1-2; D might be TRBD1 (5 bases). Germline-derived CDR1 and CDR2 are MNHEY and SVGAGI. The CDR3 is 12 amino acids. Trimming removed 2 bases from V and 5 bases from J, with 6 bases in between.